This T cell receptor (beta chain) was observed in a study of control samples from healthy donors and cancer patients. The data were produced by immunoSEQ multiplex PCR, yet TCRdb's version contains in-frame clones alone and is incomplete. The data contain about 180,000 clones, more than 90% of them singletons. The CDR3 has 13 residues. The germline V gene encodes CDR1 SGHAT and CDR2 FQNNGV. V gave up 4 bases and J gave up 4 bases, with 10 bases separating them. V is TRBV11-2 and J is TRBJ1-1; D unclear. Sequencing used blood. This clonotype was sampled from a woman in her thirties or forties in good health. The CDR3 is CASSSKGGTEAFF. DNA for the CDR3: TGTGCCAGCAGCTCCAAGGGCGGCACTGAAGCTTTCTTT.